The 5 T cell receptor beta chains reported below all come from one sample, sequenced in a study of post-analysis software for immune sequencing data. Their antigen targets remain unknown. Findings and caveats of the study: TRBV segments more frequent in patients than in controls numbered several and included TRBV5-6, TRBV5-1 and TRBV20-1.

Each TCR beta cDNA library carried unique molecular identifiers. MiXCR, applied by TCRdb to the PCR reads, yields one record per CDR3 protein. The repertoire holds hundreds of thousands of distinct CDR3 sequences, with more than 30% as singletons. The sample taken for sequencing was blood. These receptor sequences come from a girl aged 2 to 10 with multiple sclerosis.

The chain combines TRBV15 with TRBJ1-4, with unresolved D. CDR1 and CDR2 (germline): LNHNV, YYDKDF (reference sequence). V was pared by 5 bases and J by 0 bases, with 10 bases between. The CDR3 extends over 15 amino acids. CDR3 DNA: TGTGCCACCAGCCCATTCGGGGCAACTAATGAAAAACTGTTTTTT. Translation: CATSPFGATNEKLFF.

V is TRBV14 and J is TRBJ2-5; 11 bases are a match to TRBD2. Germline CDR1 SGHDN, CDR2 FVKESK. The length of the CDR3 is 15 residues. V gave up 4 bases and J gave up 11 bases; unmatched junction bases: 12. The CDR3 DNA follows: TGTGCCAGCAGCCCAATAGCGGGAGGGCCACCGGAGCAGTACTTC. Translated: CASSPIAGGPPEQYF.

A few counts support this clonotype. This chain joins TRBV20-1 and TRBJ2-7, with D unresolved. This CDR3 spans 14 amino acids. Trimming left V 5 bases short and J 0 bases short, with 14 bases between. Per germline, CDR1 DFQATT and CDR2 SNEGSKA (reference sequence). This CDR3 is CSAPIRGSSYEQYF. CDR3 coding DNA: TGCAGTGCTCCTATACGAGGAAGCTCCTACGAGCAGTACTTC.

This clonotype was counted a few times. The DNA for the CDR3 is TGTGCCAGCAGCCGGGCGAGGAGCTCCTACGAGCAGTACTTC. This translates into CASSRARSSYEQYF. The V call is TRBV6-5, the J call TRBJ2-7; D remains unclear. V was clipped by 6 bases and J by 0 bases, with 12 bases between them. Germline V gene sequence: CDR1 MNHEY, CDR2 SVGAGI. The CDR3 runs to 14 residues.

This clonotype was counted a single time. The V call is TRBV2, the J call TRBJ2-1; TRBD2 matches at 10 bases. The ends lost 2 bases at V and 8 bases at J; junction bases unmatched: 6. The CDR3 runs to 15 residues. CDR1 SNHLY and CDR2 FYNNEI come from the germline V gene. CDR3 sequence (DNA): TGTGCCAGCAGTGAATTAGCGGGAGGACGTGATGAGCAGTTCTTC. It encodes CASSELAGGRDEQFF.